This T cell receptor beta chain was observed in a study of blood T cell repertoires in COVID-19. Study-level background: PBMCs, B-cell-depleted T cells, or T cells were the source of the cDNA or gDNA that made up the material.

The CDR3 spans 18 residues. After removal of 0 bases from V and 8 bases from J, the junction contained 12 bases not matched to a gene. Germline V gene lookup returns CDR1 MNHEY and CDR2 SVGEGT. Some clones are missing from TCRdb's copy, which holds only in-frame ones; the method was immunoSEQ multiplex PCR. The sample includes some 500,000 clones, 88% of them seen just once. Sample: PBMCs or T cells enriched from blood (not recorded which). The receptor comes from a woman between 40 and 55 years old who had recovered from COVID-19. The chain links TRBV6-2 or TRBV6-3 to TRBJ1-6, with 8 bases lining up with TRBD1. CDR3 nucleotides: TGTGCCAGCAGTTACTCGAAAAGACACAGGGGGATGTATTCACCCCTCCACTTT. This codes for CASSYSKRHRGMYSPLHF.